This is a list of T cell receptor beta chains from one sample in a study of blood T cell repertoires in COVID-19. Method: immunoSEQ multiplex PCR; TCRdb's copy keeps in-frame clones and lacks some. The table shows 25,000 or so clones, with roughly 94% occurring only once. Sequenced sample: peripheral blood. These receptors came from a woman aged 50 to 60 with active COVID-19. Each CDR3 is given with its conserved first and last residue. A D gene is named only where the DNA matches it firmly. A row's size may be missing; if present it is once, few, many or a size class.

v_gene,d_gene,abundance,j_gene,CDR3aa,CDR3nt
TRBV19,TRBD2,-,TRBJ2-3,CASIPTSDADTQYF,TGTGCCAGTATTCCGACTAGCGATGCAGATACGCAGTATTTT
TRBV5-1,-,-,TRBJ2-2,CASSFSGGNTGELFF,TGCGCCAGCAGCTTTAGCGGAGGGAACACCGGGGAGCTGTTTTTT
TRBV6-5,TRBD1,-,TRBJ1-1,CASSYSGGMNTEAFF,TGTGCCAGCAGTTACTCAGGGGGCATGAACACTGAAGCTTTCTTT
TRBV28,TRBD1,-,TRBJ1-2,CASRLSFPGQGAGYTF,TGTGCCAGCCGGTTATCCTTCCCGGGACAGGGGGCAGGCTACACCTTC
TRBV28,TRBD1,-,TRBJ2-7,CASSSSGTGDEQYF,TGTGCCAGCAGTTCATCCGGGACAGGGGACGAGCAGTACTTC
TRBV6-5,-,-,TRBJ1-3,CASSIQRSGNTIYF,TGTGCCAGCAGTATCCAGCGCTCTGGAAACACCATATATTTT
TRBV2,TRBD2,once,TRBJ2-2,CARGGTSNTGELFF,TGTGCCAGGGGGGGGACTAGCAACACCGGGGAGCTGTTTTTT
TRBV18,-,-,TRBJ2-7,CASSPSSYEQYF,TGTGCCAGCTCACCGAGCTCCTACGAGCAGTACTTC
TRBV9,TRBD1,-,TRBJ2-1,CASSPFGTGGNEQFF,TGTGCCAGCAGCCCATTCGGGACAGGGGGCAATGAGCAGTTCTTC
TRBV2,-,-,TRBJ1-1,CASSGEPGSLNTEAFF,TGTGCCAGCAGTGGGGAGCCGGGTAGCCTTAACACTGAAGCTTTCTTT